This T cell receptor (beta chain) was observed in a study of Graves' ophthalmopathy and Graves' hyperthyroidism. Study-wide results and limits: The model's prediction of ophthalmopathy progression had approximately 71% sensitivity and 72% to 80% specificity. Blood shared most expanded thyroid clonotypes above 0.001 frequency.

New diagnoses, under 2 months' duration, and ages 18 to 65 characterized the hyperthyroidism patients. Beta-chain TCR CDR3 regions were amplified from RNA transcripts. First-round RT-PCR with HTBI primers preceded a second-round multiplex PCR. One entry per CDR3 protein results from TCRdb running MiXCR on the multiplex PCR reads. The table lists approximately 380,000 distinct CDR3 sequences, about 21% of them singletons. Details on this clonotype: No antigen is known for it.

The V gene lost 6 bases and the J gene lost 4 bases, with 19 bases spanning the gap. From germline, CDR1 is DFQATT and CDR2 SNEGSKA (reference sequence). The CDR3 contains 14 residues. The chain couples TRBV20-1 to TRBJ2-7, with D uncertain. The source material was peripheral blood. The sequence came from a woman aged 18-29 years with stable Graves' hyperthyroidism. This CDR3 reads CSAKPPATGYEQYF. The CDR3 nucleotides are TGCAGTGCGAAACCCCCCGCGACCGGGTACGAGCAGTACTTC.